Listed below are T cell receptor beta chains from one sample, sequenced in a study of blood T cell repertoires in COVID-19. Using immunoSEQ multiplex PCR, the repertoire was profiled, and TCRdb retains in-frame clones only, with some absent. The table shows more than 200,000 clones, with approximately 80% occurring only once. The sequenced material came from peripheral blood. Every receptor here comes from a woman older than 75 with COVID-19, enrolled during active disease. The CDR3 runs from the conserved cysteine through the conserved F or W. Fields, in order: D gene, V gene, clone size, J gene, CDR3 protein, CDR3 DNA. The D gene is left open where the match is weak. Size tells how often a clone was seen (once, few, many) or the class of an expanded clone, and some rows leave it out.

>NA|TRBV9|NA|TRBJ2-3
CASSVASDTQYF
TGTGCCAGCAGCGTAGCTTCAGATACGCAGTATTTT
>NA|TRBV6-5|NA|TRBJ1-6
CASSYQGSNSPLHF
TGTGCCAGCAGTTATCAAGGGAGCAATTCACCCCTCCACTTT
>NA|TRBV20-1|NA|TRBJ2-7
CSRGLLGEQYF
TGCAGTAGGGGATTGCTGGGGGAGCAGTACTTC
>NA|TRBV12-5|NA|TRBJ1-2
CASGLTGNYGYTF
TGTGCTAGTGGCCTGACAGGAAACTATGGCTACACCTTC
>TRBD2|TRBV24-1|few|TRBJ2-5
CATSRTGGGGWETQYF
TGTGCCACCAGCAGAACAGGCGGGGGGGGCTGGGAGACCCAGTACTTC
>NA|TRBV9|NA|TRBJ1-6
CASSVGGGSYNSPLHF
TGTGCCAGCAGCGTAGGTGGCGGCTCCTATAATTCACCCCTCCACTTT
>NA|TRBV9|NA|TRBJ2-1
CASSVGLGNEQFF
TGTGCCAGCAGCGTAGGACTAGGAAATGAGCAGTTCTTC
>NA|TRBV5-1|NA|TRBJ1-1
CASSTGGTEAFF
TGCGCCAGCAGCACGGGGGGGACTGAAGCTTTCTTT
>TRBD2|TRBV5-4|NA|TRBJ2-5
CASSLGREGTQYF
TGTGCCAGCAGCTTGGGGCGGGAGGGGACCCAGTACTTC
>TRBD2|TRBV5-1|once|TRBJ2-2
CASSLGSGGPVGELFF
TGCGCCAGCAGCTTGGGTAGCGGGGGTCCGGTCGGGGAGCTGTTTTTT
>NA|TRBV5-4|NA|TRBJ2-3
CASSLNRGTSSTDTQYF
TGTGCCAGCAGCTTGAATAGGGGGACGTCTAGCACAGATACGCAGTATTTT
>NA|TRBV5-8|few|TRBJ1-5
CASSEWLSTAYSNQPQHF
TGTGCCAGCAGCGAATGGCTTTCGACAGCTTATAGCAATCAGCCCCAGCATTTT
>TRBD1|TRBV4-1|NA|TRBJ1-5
CASSQDRGQGYQPQHF
TGCGCCAGCAGCCAAGATCGGGGACAGGGCTATCAGCCCCAGCATTTT
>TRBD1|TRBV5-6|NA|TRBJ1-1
CASRYTGGPNTEAFF
TGTGCCAGCAGATACACAGGGGGACCGAACACTGAAGCTTTCTTT
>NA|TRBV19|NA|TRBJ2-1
CASSNSKPLYNEQFF
TGTGCCAGTAGCAATAGTAAGCCGCTTTACAATGAGCAGTTCTTC
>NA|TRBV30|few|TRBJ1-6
CAWSAQGSSPLHF
TGTGCCTGGAGCGCTCAGGGTAGCTCACCCCTCCACTTT
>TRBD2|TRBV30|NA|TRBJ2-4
CAWSSPGTSAKNIQYF
TGTGCCTGGAGTTCCCCCGGGACTAGCGCCAAAAACATTCAGTACTTC
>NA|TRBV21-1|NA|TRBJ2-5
CASSNQDSQETQYF
TGTGCCAGCAGCAACCAGGACAGCCAAGAGACCCAGTACTTC
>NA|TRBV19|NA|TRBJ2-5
CASSPRRAIQETQYF
TGTGCCAGTAGTCCCCGGCGGGCAATCCAAGAGACCCAGTACTTC
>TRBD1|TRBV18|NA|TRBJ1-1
CASSPPGEQGGWMNTEAFF
TGTGCCAGCTCACCACCCGGGGAGCAGGGGGGCTGGATGAACACTGAAGCTTTCTTT
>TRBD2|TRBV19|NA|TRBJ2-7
CASSVTSGGLYGEQYF
TGTGCCAGTAGTGTGACTAGCGGGGGACTCTATGGCGAGCAGTACTTC
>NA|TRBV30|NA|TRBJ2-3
CAWTGASGTDTQYF
TGTGCCTGGACCGGGGCTAGCGGCACAGATACGCAGTATTTT
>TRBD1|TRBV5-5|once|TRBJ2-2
CASSLGRGPTGELFF
TGTGCCAGCAGCTTGGGCAGGGGGCCCACCGGGGAGCTGTTTTTT
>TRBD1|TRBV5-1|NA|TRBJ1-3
CASSSETGLNTIYF
TGCGCCAGCAGCAGTGAGACAGGGTTGAACACCATATATTTT
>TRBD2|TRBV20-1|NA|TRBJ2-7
CSASTSGGATEQYF
TGCAGTGCCAGTACTAGCGGGGGGGCAACCGAGCAGTACTTC
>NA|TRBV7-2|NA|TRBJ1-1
CASSLYVNTEAFF
TGTGCCAGCAGCTTATATGTGAACACTGAAGCTTTCTTT
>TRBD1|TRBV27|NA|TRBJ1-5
CASSSDRVSNQPQHF
TGTGCCAGCAGTTCGGACAGGGTTAGCAATCAGCCCCAGCATTTT
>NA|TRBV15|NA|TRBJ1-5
CATSGARGGDQPQHF
TGTGCCACCAGCGGGGCCCGGGGAGGAGATCAGCCCCAGCATTTT